Each of the 21 T cell receptor beta chains below was sequenced from the same sample in a study of cytomegalovirus exposure and HLA in healthy donors. In the PCR, 60 Vbeta and 13 Jbeta primers were used. Sequenced by immunoSEQ multiplex PCR; TCRdb stores in-frame clones only, minus some. The listing records 120,000 or so clones. Sequenced: PBMCs. The receptors come from a man aged 18 to 29 in good health and CMV-seronegative.

The chain carries TRBV27 and TRBJ2-7; D perhaps matches TRBD1 (6 bases). Trimming cost V 2 bases and J 0 bases, with 11 bases left between them. Looked up from germline, CDR1 is MNHEY and CDR2 is SMNVEV (reference sequence). The CDR3 consists of 15 residues. The CDR3 DNA reads TGTGCCAGCAGTTTAGCCGCAGGGGTCTCCTACGAGCAGTACTTC. It codes for CASSLAAGVSYEQYF.

The chain couples TRBV6-5 to TRBJ1-4; possibly TRBD1 for D (5 bases). Trimming shortened V by 1 base and J by 6 bases, and 15 bases separated the two germline ends. This CDR3 spans 16 amino acids. Germline values: CDR1 MNHEY, CDR2 SVGAGI. The CDR3 region has the DNA TGTGCCAGCAGTTACTGGGGCTCGACCGAGGATGAAAAACTGTTTTTT. It is translated as CASSYWGSTEDEKLFF.

This chain links TRBV9 with TRBJ1-2, with TRBD1 as a possible D gene (5 bases). CDR1 and CDR2 (germline): SGDLS, YYNGEE. The germline V and J ends were trimmed by 4 bases and 8 bases, with 18 bases remaining between them. The CDR3 consists of 14 residues. The CDR3, as DNA: TGTGCCAGCAGCCCCAGGGCTGGTTTGGAGGGCTACACCTTC. This gives the protein CASSPRAGLEGYTF.

The gene calls are TRBV12-5 and TRBJ2-5; perhaps TRBD2 as D (6 bases). Germline V gene sequence: CDR1 LGHNT, CDR2 FRNRAP. The CDR3 spans 16 residues. V lost 6 bases and J lost 1, with 18 bases in between. The CDR3 protein is CASGQTGLGGQETQYF. Written as DNA, the CDR3 is TGTGCTAGTGGGCAAACGGGTCTGGGGGGCCAAGAGACCCAGTACTTC.

The rearrangement uses TRBV5-6 and TRBJ1-1; D not certain. Germline V CDR1 and CDR2: SGHDT, YYEEEE. The CDR3 extends over 11 amino acids. V was trimmed by 4 bases and J by 6 bases, leaving 7 bases between them. The CDR3 reads CASSRGPEAFF. The DNA of the CDR3 is TGTGCCAGCAGCCGAGGGCCTGAAGCTTTCTTT.

The chain recombines TRBV11-2 with TRBJ1-2; D gene ambiguous. CDR1 and CDR2 (germline): SGHAT, FQNNGV. This CDR3 contains 13 residues. V was shortened by 5 bases and J by 3 bases, with 10 bases between the two germline ends. The CDR3 protein is CASSASGYYGYTF. The CDR3 region has the DNA TGTGCCAGCAGCGCATCAGGCTACTATGGCTACACCTTC.

The V and J genes are TRBV7-5 and TRBJ2-2; the D call TRBD1 from the table was never checked on the DNA. TRBV7-5 is shown as a pseudogene. The CDR3 covers 13 residues. DNA of the CDR3: TGTGCCAGCAGCTTAGCGCAGACCGGGGAGCTGTTTTTT. It yields the protein CASSLAQTGELFF.

CDR3 sequence reads: CASSPEGLAGGPSANTGELFF. The DNA of the CDR3 is TGTGCCAGCAGCCCCGAGGGCCTAGCGGGAGGGCCCTCGGCGAACACCGGGGAGCTGTTTTTT. This chain links TRBV7-6 with TRBJ2-2, with TRBD2 matching over 12 bases. V gave up 5 bases and J gave up 0 bases; unmatched junction bases: 16. Germline loops: CDR1 SGHVS, CDR2 FNYEAQ. This CDR3 spans 21 amino acids.

The chain recombines TRBV19 with TRBJ2-6; D gene uncertain. The CDR3 has 19 residues. From germline, CDR1 is LNHDA and CDR2 SQIVND (reference sequence). The V and J ends lost 3 bases and 0 bases respectively, with 18 bases between them. DNA of the CDR3: TGTGCCAGTAGTATTTTGTGGTCCCAACAGCCCTCTGGGGCCAACGTCCTGACTTTC. Residues: CASSILWSQQPSGANVLTF.

The chain is built from TRBV2 and TRBJ2-3; TRBD2 might be the D (5 bases). The V gene lost 7 bases and the J gene lost 1 base, with 12 bases spanning the gap. The CDR3 sequence is 14 residues long. The V gene's germline CDR1 is SNHLY and CDR2 FYNNEI. In nucleotides, the CDR3 is TGTGCCAGCAAAGGTTGGCGGGGCACAGATACGCAGTATTTT. It specifies CASKGWRGTDTQYF.

The V and J genes are TRBV7-3 and TRBJ1-1; D gene uncertain. This CDR3 is 18 amino acids long. Trimming left V 0 bases short and J 0 bases short, with 17 bases between. CDR1 SGHTA and CDR2 FQGTGA come from the germline V gene. The CDR3 coding sequence is TGTGCCAGCAGCTTAACTGGGTCCCCGGCGGAGATGAACACTGAAGCTTTCTTT. As protein: CASSLTGSPAEMNTEAFF.

The V and J genes are TRBV19 and TRBJ1-5; D not certain. Between the trimmed V and J ends, which lost 3 bases and 6 bases, there was a span of 15 bases. Germline CDR1 and CDR2: LNHDA and SQIVND (reference sequence). The CDR3 has 15 amino acids. The CDR3 spells CASSMVRVLGQPQHF. DNA of the CDR3: TGTGCCAGTAGTATGGTCCGGGTTTTAGGTCAGCCCCAGCATTTT.

The CDR3 sequence: CASSLEPTWSAGYNEQFF. CDR3 bases: TGCGCCAGCAGCTTGGAGCCTACCTGGTCTGCAGGGTACAATGAGCAGTTCTTC. The rearrangement joins TRBV5-1 to TRBJ2-1, with a weak D call TRBD1 (5 bases). CDR3 length: 18 residues. V shed 0 bases and J shed 4 bases, with 20 bases lying between them. Germline V gene sequence: CDR1 SGHRS, CDR2 YFSETQ.

The gene calls are TRBV7-8 and TRBJ1-5, with 7 bases aligning to TRBD1. Germline V gene data show CDR1 as SGHVS and CDR2 as FQNEAQ. Trimming removed 6 bases from V and 5 bases from J; junction bases left unmatched: 13. The CDR3 is 16 amino acids. Here the CDR3 DNA reads TGTGCCAGCAGACCAGCAGGGACAGACTCGTATCAGCCCCAGCATTTT. Protein: CASRPAGTDSYQPQHF.

The genes are TRBV7-9 and TRBJ2-3; 8 bases are shared with TRBD2. Losses at the gene ends were 5 bases for V and 0 bases for J; bases not matched to a gene: 13. Germline CDR1 reads SEHNR; CDR2 reads FQNEAQ (reference sequence). CDR3 length: 18 amino acids. CDR3 sequence (DNA): TGTGCCAGCAGCCAATCGGTACGACTAGCGCGGAGCACAGATACGCAGTATTTT. Protein: CASSQSVRLARSTDTQYF.

This sequence joins TRBV6-5 and TRBJ1-1; TRBD1 is a possible D gene (5 bases). Trimming cost V 5 bases and J 2 bases, with 9 bases left between them. Germline CDR1 MNHEY, CDR2 SVGAGI. This CDR3 spans 13 amino acids. CDR3 DNA: TGTGCCAGCAGTGGGGCGTCCAACACTGAAGCTTTCTTT. Its translation is CASSGASNTEAFF.

The J gene is TRBJ2-7, the V gene TRBV5-1; TRBD1 is a possible D gene (7 bases). This CDR3 is built from 14 residues. Germline CDR1 is SGHRS and CDR2 is YFSETQ. V was shortened by 0 bases and J by 5 bases, with 12 bases between the two germline ends. CDR3 region: CASSLETGRHEQYF. The DNA of the CDR3 is TGCGCCAGCAGCTTGGAGACAGGGAGGCACGAGCAGTACTTC.

This chain uses TRBV4-2 with TRBJ2-5; 10 bases map to TRBD2. V gave up 0 bases and J gave up 4 bases; unmatched junction bases: 11. This CDR3 comprises 18 residues. Per the germline V gene, CDR1 is LGHNA and CDR2 is YNFKEQ. The CDR3 here is CASSQEPRAGGLVETQYF. In nucleotides, the CDR3 is TGTGCCAGCAGCCAAGAACCAAGAGCGGGGGGGCTAGTAGAGACCCAGTACTTC.

The chain links TRBV19 to TRBJ2-2; no definite D call. With 2 bases removed from V and 7 bases from J, the gap between germline ends came to 17 bases. CDR3 length: 16 amino acids. Germline V gene sequence: CDR1 LNHDA, CDR2 SQIVND (reference sequence). CDR3 in amino acids: CASSITLTGRIGELFF. DNA of the CDR3: TGTGCCAGTAGTATAACATTGACTGGTCGGATCGGGGAGCTGTTTTTT.

This chain joins TRBV2 and TRBJ2-1; 12 bases line up with TRBD2. CDR1 is SNHLY, CDR2 FYNNEI, per germline. The CDR3 is 15 amino acids. The J segment lost 5 bases and the V segment lost 3 bases, leaving 2 bases of the junction unmatched. CDR3 protein: CASSDRLAGDNEQFF. DNA for the CDR3: TGTGCCAGCAGTGACCGACTAGCGGGGGACAATGAGCAGTTCTTC.

V gene TRBV7-2 combines with J gene TRBJ2-3, with TRBD2 matching over 10 bases. The germline gives CDR1 SGHTA, CDR2 FQGNSA. Trimming removed 1 base from V and 0 bases from J; junction bases left unmatched: 1. CDR3 length: 16 amino acids. Here the CDR3 reads CASSLGLAGSTDTQYF. CDR3 DNA: TGTGCCAGCAGCTTAGGACTAGCGGGTAGCACAGATACGCAGTATTTT.